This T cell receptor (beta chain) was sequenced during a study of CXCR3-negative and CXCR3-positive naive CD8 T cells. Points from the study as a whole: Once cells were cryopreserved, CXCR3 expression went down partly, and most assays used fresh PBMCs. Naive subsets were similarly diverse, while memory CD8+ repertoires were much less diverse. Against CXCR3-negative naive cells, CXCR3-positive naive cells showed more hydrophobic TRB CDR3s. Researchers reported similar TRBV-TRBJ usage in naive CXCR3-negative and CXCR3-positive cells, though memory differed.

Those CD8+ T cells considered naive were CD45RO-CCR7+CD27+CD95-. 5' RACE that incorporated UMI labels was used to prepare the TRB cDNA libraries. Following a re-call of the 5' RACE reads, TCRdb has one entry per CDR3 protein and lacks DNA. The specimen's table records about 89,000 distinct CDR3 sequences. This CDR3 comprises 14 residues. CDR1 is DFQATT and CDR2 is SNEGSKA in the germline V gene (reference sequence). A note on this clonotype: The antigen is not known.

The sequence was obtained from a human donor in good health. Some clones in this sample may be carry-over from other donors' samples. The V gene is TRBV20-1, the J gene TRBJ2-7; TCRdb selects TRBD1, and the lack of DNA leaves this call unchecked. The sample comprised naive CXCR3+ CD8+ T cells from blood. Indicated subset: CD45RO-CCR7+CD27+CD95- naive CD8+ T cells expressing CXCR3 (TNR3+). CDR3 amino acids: CSAPRDREPYEQYF.